The clone carrying this T cell receptor (beta chain) occurred many times. Its target is not known. This record belongs to a study of blood T cells in healthy people across ages. The CDR3 is 15 amino acids. Germline assignment: CDR1 MNHEY and CDR2 SMNVEV (reference sequence). With V trimmed by 7 bases and J by 0 bases, 9 bases remained unmatched. Study-wide results and caveats: PBMC samples, being unsorted, prevented any conclusive comparison of naive and antigen-experienced cells. Among long-lived donors, naive CD4+ cells were more numerous and diversity higher than in aged donors.

Each donor supplied roughly 9 milliliters of peripheral blood. Isolation of PBMCs gave at least 7 million cells per sample. Through a sample-barcoded 5' primer and a J-beta primer mix, a second PCR was run for 7 to 11 cycles. TCRdb re-derived calls from the 5' RACE reads in MiXCR, one entry per CDR3 protein. The sample has a few hundred thousand distinct CDR3 sequences, roughly half seen once. Specimen: blood. The chain has TRBV27 and TRBJ2-7; 7 bases are shared with TRBD1. The clonotype originates from a man aged 60 to 69 in good health. Here the CDR3 DNA reads TGTGCCAGCACCAGGACAGGACTCAGCTCCTACGAGCAGTACTTC. It specifies CASTRTGLSSYEQYF.